Shown below are 26 T cell receptor beta chains from a single sample sequenced in a study of T cell clonality in common variable immunodeficiency. Data came from immunoSEQ multiplex PCR; TCRdb stores just in-frame clones and leaves some out. This sample has roughly 40,000 clones and no singletons, with approximately 3% in the ten largest. Sequences were obtained from peripheral blood mononuclear cells. Receptor source: a person between 18 and 75 years old in good health.

This clone was counted between two and nine times. Read coverage stops 3 residues before the CDR3 terminus; the germline J gene supplies the remainder. This chain connects TRBV7-9 to TRBJ1-5, with a weak D call TRBD1 (5 bases). The V gene's germline CDR1 is SEHNR and CDR2 FQNEAQ (reference sequence). This CDR3 spans 14 amino acids. The ends were cut back, 2 bases at V and 4 bases at J, with 9 bases in the middle. The CDR3 region is CASSLQGGNQPQHF. The sequenced part of the CDR3 DNA is TGTGCCAGCAGCTTACAGGGTGGAAATCAGCCC. Variable domain in full (rest from reference TRBV7-9 and TRBJ1-5): DTGVSQNPRHKITKRGQNVTFRCDPISEHNRLYWYRQTLGQGPEFLTYFQNEAQLEKSRLLSDRFSAERPKGSFSTLEIQRTEQGDSAMYLCASSLQGGNQPQHFGDGTRLSIL.

This clone was observed a handful of times. Coverage ceases 3 residues before the CDR3 finishes, and the germline J gene fills in the end. The V and J genes are TRBV5-1 and TRBJ2-7, with D tentatively TRBD2 (5 bases). V lost 0 bases to trimming and J lost 3 bases, with 16 bases between them. This CDR3 has 16 residues. CDR1 is SGHRS, CDR2 YFSETQ, per germline. The CDR3 sequence is CASSLGWSSGFYEQYF. Partial CDR3 DNA: TGCGCCAGCAGCTTGGGTTGGTCAAGCGGCTTCTACGAG.

This clone was counted ten times or more. The read stops 3 residues short of the end of the CDR3; the missing end is completed from the germline J gene. The rearrangement links TRBV5-5 to TRBJ2-2, with D maybe TRBD1 (6 bases). The germline gives CDR1 SGHKS, CDR2 YYEKEE (reference sequence). CDR3 length: 14 amino acids. The V end was cut by 6 bases, the J end by 8 bases, with 17 bases between. The CDR3: CASTSLLGAGELFF. The DNA read from the CDR3 is TGTGCCAGCACCTCCTTGTTGGGGGCTGGGGAG.

This clone was counted ten times or more. Sequencing ends 3 residues short of the CDR3 end; the germline J gene provides the rest. This chain joins TRBV12-3 or TRBV12-4 and TRBJ1-5, with D unresolved. Trimming shortened V by 4 bases and J by 4 bases, and 11 bases separated the two germline ends. This CDR3 region has 14 residues. The CDR3 sequence: CASSSGRGNQPQHF. CDR3 DNA, as far as it was read: TGTGCCAGCAGTTCGGGGAGAGGGAATCAGCCC.

In its sample, this clone was seen a few times. The missing CDR3 end, 3 residues past where the read stops, is filled in from the germline J gene. This rearrangement joins TRBV6-4 to TRBJ1-2; D is uncertain. Germline V gene data show CDR1 as MRHNA and CDR2 as SNTAGT. The CDR3 is 15 residues long. CDR3 amino acids: CASSALAGAYNDYTF. The covered CDR3 bases are TGTGCCAGCAGTGCACTAGCGGGAGCCTACAATGAC.

This clone showed up just a few times. The read halts 3 residues ahead of the CDR3 end, with the missing end drawn from the germline J gene. The rearrangement uses TRBV7-2 and TRBJ1-2; D might be TRBD1 (5 bases). Germline values: CDR1 SGHTA, CDR2 FQGNSA. The CDR3 loop spans 15 amino acids. Incomplete CDR3 DNA: TGTGCCCATACCAAGGGACTAGTTGTGTCGAATGAC. Residues: CAHTKGLVVSND. The complete CDR3 sequence is CAHTKGLVVSNDYTF.

This clone has ten or more counts. The read gets to within 3 residues of the CDR3 end, and the germline J gene fills in the rest. The chain links TRBV7-2 to TRBJ2-5, with no clear D. The V gene's germline CDR1 is SGHTA and CDR2 FQGNSA. The CDR3 consists of 13 residues. The V and J ends lost 5 bases and 4 bases respectively, with 11 bases between them. The CDR3 loop is CASSLGRVETQYF. CDR3 DNA, as far as it was read: TGTGCCAGCAGCCTTGGAAGGGTAGAGACC.

This clone has ten or more counts. Coverage ceases 3 residues before the CDR3 finishes, and the germline J gene fills in the end. This chain uses TRBV5-1 with TRBJ1-1, with D possibly being TRBD1 (6 bases). The length of the CDR3 is 16 residues. Germline CDR1 and CDR2: SGHRS and YFSETQ. The V gene lost 4 bases and the J gene lost 4 bases, with 20 bases spanning the gap. The CDR3 here is CASSNGITQGFTEAFF. CDR3 DNA (partial): TGCGCCAGCAGCAACGGGATCACACAGGGTTTCACTGAA.

Of note for this clone: The read gets to within 3 residues of the CDR3 end, and the germline J gene fills in the rest. The J gene is TRBJ2-5, the V gene TRBV7-9, with D possibly TRBD2 on 5 matching bases. There are 14 residues in the CDR3. The ends were cut back, 1 base at V and 5 bases at J, with 11 bases in the middle. Germline assignment: CDR1 SEHNR and CDR2 FQNEAQ (reference sequence). This CDR3 reads CASSLVGPGETQYF. The covered CDR3 bases are TGTGCCAGCAGCTTAGTAGGGCCGGGGGAGACC.

Only a few counts were recorded for this clone. The identical CDR3 is also encoded by other nucleotide sequences in the sample. CDR3 residues: CASSDNTGNSPLHF. Partial CDR3 DNA: TGTGCCAGTAGTGACAATACCGGTAATTCACCC. The rearrangement links TRBV19 to TRBJ1-6; D not resolved. The read finishes 3 residues shy of the CDR3 end, and the germline J gene is used to complete it. CDR1 is LNHDA and CDR2 is SQIVND in the germline V gene (reference sequence). CDR3 length: 14 residues. Trimming cost V 5 bases and J 6 bases, with 11 bases left between them.

This clone occurred many times. The CDR3 end lies 3 residues beyond the end of the read and is filled in from the germline J gene. The chain is built from TRBV12-3 or TRBV12-4 and TRBJ2-3, with 8 positions matching TRBD2. CDR3 size: 15 residues. After removal of 7 bases from V and 2 bases from J, the junction contained 8 bases not matched to a gene. Partial CDR3 DNA: TGTGCCAGCACCCGGACTAGCTTAGACACAGATACG. Translation gives CASTRTSLDTDT. The whole CDR3 protein reads CASTRTSLDTDTQYF.

This clone has ten or more counts. The CDR3 end falls 3 residues outside the read, so it is completed with the germline J gene. The V call is TRBV20-1, the J call TRBJ1-5; 10 bases map to TRBD1. The CDR3 loop spans 16 amino acids. The germline V gene has CDR1 DFQATT and CDR2 SNEGSKA (reference sequence). J gave up 5 bases and V 0 bases, and 7 bases lay outside the gene matches. The DNA read from the CDR3 is TGCAGTGCTAGAGATCGGGACAGGGGTCTGTATCAGCCC. It encodes CSARDRDRGLYQP. The complete CDR3 protein is CSARDRDRGLYQPQHF.

This clone appeared many times. The read terminates 3 residues before the CDR3 end, so the remaining end is supplied by the germline J gene. V usage is TRBV7-9 and J usage is TRBJ2-1; 9 positions match TRBD1. In germline, CDR1 is SEHNR, CDR2 FQNEAQ (reference sequence). The ends lost 3 bases at V and 4 bases at J; junction bases unmatched: 4. The CDR3 consists of 15 residues. The CDR3 DNA, read in part, is TGTGCCAGCAGCTTCGGACAGGGGCCTTACAATGAG. Translating it yields CASSFGQGPYNE. The full CDR3 reads CASSFGQGPYNEQFF.

In this sample, this clone turned up many times. The read falls 3 residues short of the CDR3 end, and the missing part is taken from the germline J gene. V gene TRBV18 combines with J gene TRBJ1-6; the D gene is possibly TRBD1 (5 bases). Trimming took 3 bases from V and 0 from J, leaving 15 bases between them. From germline, CDR1 is KGHSH and CDR2 LQKENI. This CDR3 contains 18 residues. The CDR3 is CASSPKAGPSSYNSPLHF. CDR3 DNA (partial): TGTGCCAGCTCACCTAAGGCAGGGCCCAGCTCCTATAATTCACCC.

Many counts were recorded for this clone. A junction end diverges from the germline sequence, so it may reflect a read error. The read finishes 3 residues shy of the CDR3 end, and the germline J gene is used to complete it. V and J are TRBV7-7 and TRBJ2-3; TRBD1 might be the D (6 bases). Germline values: CDR1 SSHAT, CDR2 FNYEAQ (reference sequence). The CDR3 is 14 amino acids. The part of the CDR3 DNA that was read is TGTGCTAGCAGCCCACAGGGATGGACAGATACG. Amino acids: CASSPQGWTDT. The whole CDR3 sequence is CASSPQGWTDTQYF.

This clone occurred many times. The read terminates 3 residues ahead of where the CDR3 ends, so the germline J gene completes it. The chain uses TRBV5-1 and TRBJ2-7; possible D gene TRBD2, 6 bases. Trimming cost V 0 bases and J 2 bases, with 12 bases left between them. The CDR3 runs 15 residues. CDR1 and CDR2 (germline): SGHRS, YFSETQ. Incomplete CDR3 DNA: TGCGCCAGCAGCTTGGGTCGCGGGGACCCCTACGAG. It specifies CASSLGRGDPYE. The CDR3 in its entirety is CASSLGRGDPYEQYF.

A few counts support this clone. Read sequence stops 3 residues before the CDR3 end, and the germline J gene provides the missing end. The chain is built from TRBV5-1 and TRBJ2-7; TRBD2 matches at 11 bases. Germline V gene sequence: CDR1 SGHRS, CDR2 YFSETQ. The CDR3 length is 17 residues. V trimming: 0 bases; J trimming: 2 bases; junction bases outside the gene matches: 7. The CDR3 spells CASSLGPGTSGTYEQYF. The sequenced part of the CDR3 DNA is TGCGCCAGCAGCTTGGGTCCCGGGACTAGCGGCACCTACGAG. Based on the CDR3 plus reference TRBV5-1 and TRBJ2-7, the full variable domain is KAGVTQTPRYLIKTRGQQVTLSCSPISGHRSVSWYQQTPGQGLQFLFEYFSETQRNKGNFPGRFSGRQFSNSRSEMNVSTLELGDSALYLCASSLGPGTSGTYEQYFGPGTRLTVT.

This clone was seen many times. The read is 3 residues too short to cover the CDR3 end, so that end is filled in from the germline J gene. The chain joins TRBV19 to TRBJ1-2, with D unclear. V lost 8 bases to trimming and J lost 2 bases, with 9 bases between them. CDR1 is LNHDA, CDR2 SQIVND, per germline (reference sequence). The CDR3 runs 12 residues. Incomplete CDR3 DNA: TGTGCCAGTGGGCCCAGGAACTATGGC. Translation gives CASGPRNYG. The full CDR3 protein is CASGPRNYGYTF. Combining the CDR3 with reference TRBV19 and TRBJ1-2 gives the whole variable domain DGGITQSPKYLFRKEGQNVTLSCEQNLNHDAMYWYRQDPGQGLRLIYYSQIVNDFQKGDIAEGYSVSREKKESFPLTVTSAQKNPTAFYLCASGPRNYGYTFGSGTRLTVV.

This clone has a count of ten or more. Read coverage stops 3 residues before the CDR3 terminus; the germline J gene supplies the remainder. The rearrangement uses TRBV18 and TRBJ1-1; D gene ambiguous. Per germline, CDR1 KGHSH and CDR2 LQKENI. CDR3 size: 15 residues. V lost 6 bases to trimming and J lost 7 bases, with 21 bases between them. The CDR3 DNA, read in part, is TGTGCCAGCTCTATGCGGGTCCAGCTTAAAAGTGAA. Amino acids: CASSMRVQLKSE. The whole CDR3 sequence is CASSMRVQLKSEAFF.

This clone was counted ten times or more. The read halts 3 residues ahead of the CDR3 end, with the missing end drawn from the germline J gene. The V call is TRBV19, the J call TRBJ2-7; 14 nucleotides agree with TRBD2. The CDR3 loop spans 17 amino acids. V trimming: 6 bases; J trimming: 1 base; junction bases outside the gene matches: 8. CDR1 is LNHDA, CDR2 SQIVND, per germline (reference sequence). Here the CDR3 reads CASSKGLAGAGSYEQYF. The covered CDR3 bases are TGTGCCAGTAGCAAGGGACTAGCGGGAGCGGGGTCCTACGAG.

Many counts were recorded for this clone. The read halts 3 residues ahead of the CDR3 end, with the missing end drawn from the germline J gene. The gene calls are TRBV12-3 or TRBV12-4 and TRBJ1-2, with TRBD1 identical over 7 bases. V trimming: 3 bases; J trimming: 4 bases; junction bases outside the gene matches: 2. The CDR3 is made up of 13 amino acids. CDR3 bases read: TGTGCCAGCAGTTTGGACAGGCGCTATGGC. This translates into CASSLDRRYG. In full, the CDR3 is CASSLDRRYGYTF.

This clone was recorded a few times. Since a much larger clone is just one base distant, this may be a read error. The read is 3 residues too short to cover the CDR3 end, so that end is filled in from the germline J gene. This sequence joins TRBV2 and TRBJ2-3; 13 bases fit TRBD2. Germline CDR1 SNHLY, CDR2 FYNNEI. The CDR3 length is 16 residues. The CDR3 reads CASSTGTSGDGETQYF. CDR3 DNA, as far as it was read: TGTGCCAGCAGCACCGGGACTAGCGGGGATGGGGAGACG.

This clone was counted ten times or more. With the read ending 3 residues before the CDR3 end, the germline J gene is used to fill in that end. The chain combines TRBV29-1 with TRBJ2-3; TRBD1 matches 10 bases. The trim removed 5 bases at V and 6 bases at J, leaving 8 bases unmatched. Germline V gives CDR1 SQVTM, CDR2 ANQGSEA. The CDR3 totals 14 residues. The CDR3: CSVRGDRGSDTQYF. The sequenced part of the CDR3 DNA is TGCAGCGTTCGAGGGGACAGGGGTTCGGATACG.

This clone was seen at least ten times. The read comes to an end 3 residues before the CDR3 does, leaving the germline J gene to fill in the end. The chain employs TRBV4-1 and TRBJ2-1; the match to TRBD2 covers 9 bases. Germline values: CDR1 MGHRA, CDR2 YSYEKL. Germline trimming cut 0 bases from V and 9 bases from J; bases unmatched to any gene: 6. The CDR3 covers 15 residues. CDR3 residues: CASSQDGGRAREQFF. The covered CDR3 bases are TGCGCCAGCAGCCAAGATGGCGGGAGGGCCCGTGAG.

This clone was found many times. Read sequence stops 3 residues before the CDR3 end, and the germline J gene provides the missing end. The chain has TRBV6-2 or TRBV6-3 and TRBJ2-2; 9 bases align to TRBD2. Per the germline V gene, CDR1 is MNHEY and CDR2 is SVGEGT. CDR3 length: 16 amino acids. The J segment lost 4 bases and the V segment lost 6 bases, leaving 9 bases of the junction unmatched. Incomplete CDR3 DNA: TGTGCCAGCAGGAGCCCGGGACTAGCTTCCACCGGGGAG. This gives the protein CASRSPGLASTGE. The CDR3 in its entirety is CASRSPGLASTGELFF.

This clone was detected many times. The read is 3 residues too short to cover the CDR3 end, so that end is filled in from the germline J gene. V and J are TRBV19 and TRBJ1-2; unclear D gene. V was cut by 4 bases and J by 4 bases, with 13 bases left in between. The CDR3 length is 14 residues. Germline values: CDR1 LNHDA, CDR2 SQIVND (reference sequence). The DNA read from the CDR3 is TGTGCCAGTAGTAATATGGGCGCCGCCTATGGC. It specifies CASSNMGAAYG. The CDR3, in full, reads CASSNMGAAYGYTF.